This section outlines one T cell receptor beta chain sequence together with its context. What it binds is unknown. The table came from immunoSEQ multiplex PCR; TCRdb's copy has only in-frame clones and leaves some out. The sample records roughly 2.4 million clones, 90% to 96% being singletons. These data originate in a study of shared clonotypes between healthy human individuals. Study results and caveats: Some clonotypes were shared by all four sorted-subset donors, while others were not shared. The non-shared ones had lower generation probabilities than the shared ones.

CDR1 and CDR2 from the germline V gene are SGHNT and YYREEE (reference sequence). V trimming: 1 base; J trimming: 0 bases; junction bases outside the gene matches: 3. The CDR3 totals 15 residues. The authors divided CD4+ cells into CD45RA+ naive and CD45RA-negative memory subsets. This receptor was identified in a man between 18 and 29 years old in good health. Sequenced input: naive CD4+ T cells sorted from blood. Subset indicated: CD45RA+ positively selected. The chain carries TRBV5-4 and TRBJ2-5, with 7 bases fitting TRBD1. The CDR3 spells CASSLPGTDQETQYF. In DNA form, the CDR3 reads TGTGCCAGCAGCTTGCCTGGGACAGACCAAGAGACCCAGTACTTC.